These 28 T cell receptor beta chains originate from one sample sequenced in a study of regulatory T cells in long-lasting Graves disease. Indicated time point: persistent/refractory GD, antithyroid drugs over 5 years with positive TRAb. Extracted RNA from PBMCs served as the source of the TCR library. For TCR beta, libraries came from iRepertoire HTBI primers and Arm-PCR of CDR3 regions. TCRdb recomputed calls from the multiplex PCR reads with MiXCR, one row per CDR3 protein. The data hold 400,000 to 500,000 distinct CDR3 sequences, with roughly a fifth observed a single time. The sample consisted of peripheral blood mononuclear cells (PBMCs), taken when the disease was refractory, from a patient treated with antithyroid drugs. The receptors derive from a female donor with Graves disease.

There are a few counts of this clonotype. A read error may produce the germline difference seen at one junction end. The chain links TRBV10-2 to TRBJ2-5, with D perhaps matching TRBD2 (5 bases). Germline V CDR1 and CDR2: WSHSY, SAAADI. The CDR3 is made up of 14 amino acids. CDR3 sequence reads: CASSESTSQEAQYF. The CDR3 nucleotides read TGCGCCAGCAGTGAGTCTACTAGTCAAGAGGCCCAGTACTTC.

The J gene is TRBJ1-1, the V gene TRBV5-6; D unclear. The CDR3 loop spans 12 amino acids. Germline V CDR1 and CDR2: SGHDT, YYEEEE. Trimming took 3 bases from V and 4 from J, leaving 7 bases between them. The CDR3 loop reads CASSSPSTEAFF. CDR3 nucleotides: TGTGCCAGCAGCTCACCTAGCACTGAAGCTTTCTTT.

V is TRBV5-5 and J is TRBJ2-5; D is ambiguous. The germline V gene encodes CDR1 SGHKS and CDR2 YYEKEE (reference sequence). CDR3 size: 15 residues. Between the trimmed V and J ends, which lost 6 bases and 3 bases, there was a span of 18 bases. This chain's CDR3 is CASTIPSWAEETQYF. The CDR3 DNA reads TGTGCCAGCACCATCCCCTCCTGGGCAGAAGAGACCCAGTACTTC. The variable domain in full, completed from reference TRBV5-5 and TRBJ2-5, reads DAGVTQSPTHLIKTRGQQVTLRCSPISGHKSVSWYQQVLGQGPQFIFQYYEKEERGRGNFPDRFSARQFPNYSSELNVNALLLGDSALYLCASTIPSWAEETQYFGPGTRLLVL.

As for this clonotype: A read error is likely, as this CDR3 ends without the conserved phenylalanine or tryptophan. This rearrangement joins TRBV3-1 to TRBJ2-5; 8 nucleotides align to TRBD1. J lost 4 bases, V lost 3 bases, and 1 base had no gene match. Germline V CDR1 and CDR2: LGHDT, YNNKEL (reference sequence). The CDR3 spans 13 residues. In DNA, the CDR3 is TGTGCCAGCAGCCAGACAGGGGTAGAGACCCAGTACCTC. Encoded protein: CASSQTGVETQYL.

In its sample, this clonotype was seen a few times. The CDR3 loop is CASSPNSPNTDTQYF. CDR3 nucleotides: TGTGCCAGCAGTCCGAATAGCCCAAACACAGATACGCAGTATTTT. The V call is TRBV28, the J call TRBJ2-3; D remains ambiguous. The germline V and J ends were trimmed by 5 bases and 2 bases, with 14 bases remaining between them. Germline-derived CDR1 and CDR2 are MDHEN and SYDVKM. CDR3 length: 15 amino acids.

This clonotype was recorded many times. The chain joins TRBV28 to TRBJ1-2, with unresolved D. Germline V gene data show CDR1 as MDHEN and CDR2 as SYDVKM. With 6 bases removed from V and 4 bases from J, the gap between germline ends came to 15 bases. There are 14 residues in the CDR3. This chain's CDR3 is CASRHDGKSYGYTF. The CDR3 DNA sequence: TGTGCCAGCAGACATGATGGGAAAAGCTATGGCTACACCTTC.

A note on this clonotype: A much bigger clone sits one base away, suggesting this may be a read error. The chain employs TRBV9 and TRBJ2-2, with D perhaps TRBD1 (5 bases). This CDR3 has 17 residues. V was trimmed by 4 bases and J by 0 bases, leaving 16 bases between them. Germline V lookup: CDR1 SGDLS, CDR2 YYNGEE. The CDR3 DNA reads TGTGCCAGCAGCCCCTCCGTAGGGGCCACGAACACCGGGGAGCTGTTTTTT. Its translation: CASSPSVGATNTGELFF.

CDR3: CASSPLASGPDTQYF. Here the CDR3 DNA reads TGTGCCAGCTCACCACTGGCATCAGGACCAGATACGCAGTATTTT. The V call is TRBV18, the J call TRBJ2-3, with D uncertain. V was cut by 1 base and J by 4 bases, with 12 bases left in between. Germline loops: CDR1 KGHSH, CDR2 LQKENI. This CDR3 comprises 15 residues. The whole variable domain, filled in from reference TRBV18 and TRBJ2-3, reads NAGVMQNPRHLVRRRGQEARLRCSPMKGHSHVYWYRQLPEEGLKFMVYLQKENIIDESGMPKERFSAEFPKEGPSILRIQQVVRGDSAAYFCASSPLASGPDTQYFGPGTRLTVL.

This rearrangement joins TRBV12-3 or TRBV12-4 to TRBJ2-5; D possibly corresponds to TRBD2 (6 bases). This CDR3 region has 16 residues. With 2 bases removed from V and 9 bases from J, the gap between germline ends came to 22 bases. The DNA for the CDR3 is TGTGCCAGCAGTTTAACGGGGAGCGGGTCCGAACGGGCCCAGTACTTC. Protein: CASSLTGSGSERAQYF.

This clonotype was seen at least ten times. The chain carries TRBV12-3 or TRBV12-4 and TRBJ2-7; 12 nucleotides align to TRBD2. The CDR3 runs to 16 residues. Trimming took 5 bases from V and 6 from J; bases not matched to a gene: 11. The CDR3 loop is CASSPLLAGGPGEQYF. Here the CDR3 DNA reads TGTGCCAGCAGTCCCCTCCTAGCGGGAGGGCCGGGCGAGCAGTACTTC.

This clonotype appeared many times. The V gene is TRBV28, the J gene TRBJ1-2; 8 bases line up with TRBD1. V lost 6 bases, J lost 8 bases, and 8 bases stayed unmatched. The germline gives CDR1 MDHEN, CDR2 SYDVKM. The CDR3 runs 13 residues. This chain's CDR3 is CASSPPGGWGYTF. The DNA for the CDR3 is TGTGCCAGCAGCCCACCAGGGGGCTGGGGCTACACCTTC.

This clonotype showed up just a few times. This chain uses TRBV5-1 with TRBJ2-5; no definite D call. Per germline, CDR1 SGHRS and CDR2 YFSETQ. Trimming took 2 bases from V and 4 from J, leaving 21 bases between them. This CDR3 spans 17 amino acids. CDR3 sequence: CASSLMTIARQAETQYF. CDR3 in DNA: TGCGCCAGCAGCTTAATGACCATAGCTCGTCAAGCAGAGACCCAGTACTTC.

V usage is TRBV11-2 and J usage is TRBJ1-5, with a possible D match to TRBD1 (6 bases). CDR1 is SGHAT, CDR2 FQNNGV, per germline. The CDR3 covers 15 residues. The germline V and J ends were trimmed by 5 bases and 4 bases, with 15 bases remaining between them. CDR3 DNA sequence: TGTGCCAGCAGCCAAGTATCGGGGGCAAATCAGCCCCAGCATTTT. Protein product: CASSQVSGANQPQHF. The variable domain in full, with the rest retrieved from reference TRBV11-2 and TRBJ1-5, is EAGVAQSPRYKIIEKRQSVAFWCNPISGHATLYWYQQILGQGPKLLIQFQNNGVVDDSQLPKDRFSAERLKGVDSTLKIQPAKLEDSAVYLCASSQVSGANQPQHFGDGTRLSIL.

This clonotype was counted only a few times. V is TRBV5-1 and J is TRBJ2-3; a weak D match, TRBD1 (6 bases). The germline gives CDR1 SGHRS, CDR2 YFSETQ. The germline V and J ends were trimmed by 4 bases and 6 bases, with 12 bases remaining between them. The CDR3 is made up of 13 amino acids. The CDR3 nucleotides read TGCGCCAGCAGCGCAGGGGTACATGATACGCAGTATTTT. Encoded protein: CASSAGVHDTQYF.

This clonotype was counted at least ten times. The genes are TRBV5-6 and TRBJ2-7, with 8 bases lining up with TRBD1. J lost 3 bases, V lost 0 bases, and 2 bases had no gene match. CDR1 is SGHDT, CDR2 YYEEEE, per germline. This CDR3 spans 14 amino acids. This CDR3 reads CASSLAGGVYEQYF. The CDR3 DNA is TGTGCCAGCAGCTTGGCAGGGGGCGTCTACGAGCAGTACTTC.

This clonotype was detected a few times. The chain recombines TRBV3-1 with TRBJ1-2; TRBD1 is a possible D gene (6 bases). This CDR3 has 16 amino acids. Germline assignment: CDR1 LGHDT and CDR2 YNNKEL (reference sequence). V was cut by 0 bases and J by 4 bases, with 15 bases left in between. DNA for the CDR3: TGTGCCAGCAGCCAAGAAGAAGGGACAAAGGTCTATGGCTACACCTTC. This translates into CASSQEEGTKVYGYTF.

A few counts support this clonotype. The chain recombines TRBV7-9 with TRBJ1-1; the D gene is possibly TRBD1 (5 bases). Trimming pared 5 bases from V and 0 bases from J, leaving 16 bases between. CDR3 length equals 16 residues. The germline V gene encodes CDR1 SEHNR and CDR2 FQNEAQ (reference sequence). CDR3 loop: CASSPGDRGLNTEAFF. The DNA for the CDR3 is TGTGCCAGCAGCCCTGGTGATAGGGGTCTGAACACTGAAGCTTTCTTT. Drawing the rest from reference TRBV7-9 and TRBJ1-1, the complete variable domain is DTGVSQNPRHKITKRGQNVTFRCDPISEHNRLYWYRQTLGQGPEFLTYFQNEAQLEKSRLLSDRFSAERPKGSFSTLEIQRTEQGDSAMYLCASSPGDRGLNTEAFFGQGTRLTVV.

This clonotype has more than one count but fewer than ten. An end of the junction does not agree with germline; a read error may underlie this. The rearrangement joins TRBV28 to TRBJ2-7; 7 nucleotides align to TRBD2. Germline lookup yields CDR1 MDHEN and CDR2 SYDVKM. The CDR3 runs to 15 residues. The CDR3 loop is CASSPWGGDSYEQYF. The CDR3 nucleotides read TGTGCCAGCAGTCCCTGGGGGGGGGACTCCTACGAACAGTACTTC.

The table lists this clonotype with a few counts. At one of its ends the junction is not consistent with the germline gene, which may arise from a read error. The chain combines TRBV11-2 with TRBJ2-5; maybe TRBD2 (6 bases). This CDR3 region has 17 residues. Per the germline V gene, CDR1 is SGHAT and CDR2 is FQNNGV. The CDR3 DNA reads TGTGCCAACAGCTTAGAAACCCTTTTGACGGGAGTCGAGACCCAGTACTTC. It codes for CANSLETLLTGVETQYF.

The V and J genes are TRBV20-1 and TRBJ2-5, with D perhaps matching TRBD1 or TRBD2 (5 bases each). The CDR3 covers 13 residues. Germline CDR1 DFQATT, CDR2 SNEGSKA (reference sequence). The V and J ends lost 3 bases and 5 bases respectively, with 13 bases between them. The CDR3 nucleotides are TGCAGTGCTAGTAGGGACCCAGCGGAGACCCAGTACTTC. This gives the protein CSASRDPAETQYF.

This clonotype was detected many times. The chain joins TRBV7-8 to TRBJ2-7; a weak D match, TRBD1 (5 bases). V was cut by 7 bases and J by 3 bases, with 16 bases left in between. The CDR3 runs 14 residues. CDR1 is SGHVS and CDR2 is FQNEAQ in the germline V gene. CDR3 loop: CASTPTRQLYEQYF. CDR3 DNA: TGTGCCAGCACCCCGACCAGACAGCTCTACGAGCAGTACTTC.

J is TRBJ2-2 and V is TRBV7-8; D is perhaps TRBD2 (5 bases). Germline V gives CDR1 SGHVS, CDR2 FQNEAQ. Trimming took 5 bases from V and 7 from J, leaving 17 bases between them. The CDR3 sequence is 15 residues long. CDR3 coding DNA: TGTGCCAGCAGCCCAAGAATGGCCCGGGGCGGGGAGCTGTTTTTT. Amino acids: CASSPRMARGGELFF.

The chain uses TRBV10-2 and TRBJ1-1; D is unresolved. The V end lost 10 bases, the J end lost 0 bases, and 15 bases lay between the germline ends. The CDR3 covers 14 residues. CDR1 and CDR2 (germline): WSHSY, SAAADI. This CDR3 reads CATKLGPMNTEAFF. Here the CDR3 DNA reads TGCGCCACCAAGCTAGGGCCCATGAACACTGAAGCTTTCTTT.

The chain joins TRBV27 to TRBJ2-3, with 11 bases that match TRBD2. Germline loops: CDR1 MNHEY, CDR2 SMNVEV (reference sequence). CDR3 length equals 16 residues. With 5 bases clipped from V and 1 base from J, the junction kept 5 bases outside the gene matches. Written as DNA, the CDR3 is TGTGCCAGCAGTCGGGAGGGACTAGCGGGCACAGATACGCAGTATTTT. The encoded protein is CASSREGLAGTDTQYF.

There are many counts of this clonotype. V gene TRBV20-1 combines with J gene TRBJ1-5; D is perhaps TRBD1 (6 bases). This CDR3 is 14 amino acids long. V lost 1 base, J lost 3 bases, and 10 bases lay in between. Germline CDR1 reads DFQATT; CDR2 reads SNEGSKA (reference sequence). Here the CDR3 reads CSARGGQTNQPQHF. The CDR3 coding sequence is TGCAGTGCTAGAGGCGGACAGACCAATCAGCCCCAGCATTTT.

The V call is TRBV28, the J call TRBJ2-1, with 9 bases identical to TRBD1. The CDR3 totals 16 residues. The V and J ends lost 3 bases and 5 bases, in that order; junction bases with no gene match: 8. The V gene's germline CDR1 is MDHEN and CDR2 SYDVKM. This CDR3 is CASSFIRDRANNEQFF. The CDR3 nucleotides read TGTGCCAGCAGTTTTATCCGGGACAGGGCTAACAATGAGCAGTTCTTC.

This clonotype was detected many times. This chain joins TRBV14 and TRBJ2-7; D ambiguous. Per germline, CDR1 SGHDN and CDR2 FVKESK. This CDR3 has 13 residues. The ends were cut back, 1 base at V and 8 bases at J, with 12 bases in the middle. This chain's CDR3 is CASSQVEASQQYF. CDR3 sequence (DNA): TGTGCCAGCAGCCAAGTTGAGGCCTCGCAGCAGTACTTC.

A few counts support this clonotype. The chain links TRBV12-3 or TRBV12-4 to TRBJ2-4; 8 bases map to TRBD2. Trimming cost V 5 bases and J 8 bases; bases outside gene matches: 2. The CDR3 has 12 amino acids. CDR3: CASSSGSDIQYF. CDR3 sequence (DNA): TGTGCCAGCAGTAGCGGGAGTGACATTCAGTACTTC.